This T cell receptor (beta chain) was recovered during a study of control samples from healthy donors and cancer patients. TCRdb's copy holds only in-frame clones and misses some; the assay was immunoSEQ multiplex PCR. The sample includes 90,000 to 150,000 clones, approximately 88% of them seen just once. CDR3 length: 13 residues. Germline V gene data show CDR1 as SGHNT and CDR2 as YENEEA. V shed 1 base and J shed 7 bases, with 11 bases lying between them. The sequenced material came from blood. The rearrangement links TRBV11-3 to TRBJ2-7; tentative D call: TRBD2 (5 bases). This clonotype was obtained from a man in his forties in good health. CDR3 loop: CASSLVVTGEQYF. Here the CDR3 DNA reads TGTGCCAGCAGCTTAGTAGTCACGGGGGAGCAGTACTTC.